The 6 T cell receptor beta chains below all came from one sample that was sequenced in a study of blood T cells in healthy people across ages. A J-beta primer mix and a sample-barcoded 5' primer were used in a second PCR of roughly 7 to 12 cycles. TCRdb recomputed calls from the 5' RACE reads with MiXCR, one row per CDR3 protein. Of hundreds of thousands of distinct CDR3 sequences listed, around 50% are singletons. Sequenced input: blood. These receptors were taken from a woman older than 75 in good health.

J is TRBJ2-6 and V is TRBV7-9, with 7 bases lining up with TRBD1. This CDR3 has 20 amino acids. V was pared by 1 base and J by 2 bases, with 14 bases of the junction left unmatched. Per the germline V gene, CDR1 is SEHNR and CDR2 is FQNEAQ (reference sequence). The CDR3 nucleotides read TGTGCCAGCAGCTTAGTAATGCCGGGACAGCGACGCCCTGGGGCCAACGTCCTGACTTTC. Its translation: CASSLVMPGQRRPGANVLTF.

This clonotype was counted at least ten times. CDR3 nucleotides: TGCGCCAGCAGCCCCAGCAGCCGGGAGGGGAACACTGAAGCTTTCTTT. Its protein product is CASSPSSREGNTEAFF. The chain joins TRBV5-1 to TRBJ1-1; D gene uncertain. The ends were cut back, 4 bases at V and 1 base at J, with 17 bases in the middle. The CDR3 sequence is 16 residues long. Germline values: CDR1 SGHRS, CDR2 YFSETQ.

CDR3 nucleotide sequence: TGTGCCAGCAGCGTGTGGGGTAGCGGGGACAATGAGCAGTTCTTC. This translates into CASSVWGSGDNEQFF. This rearrangement joins TRBV9 to TRBJ2-1; 8 bases match TRBD2. Per the germline V gene, CDR1 is SGDLS and CDR2 is YYNGEE. This CDR3 has 15 residues. J gave up 5 bases and V 2 bases, and 6 bases lay outside the gene matches.

In its sample, this clonotype was seen a few times. V is TRBV2 and J is TRBJ2-7, with D uncertain. Trimming shortened V by 0 bases and J by 4 bases, and 16 bases separated the two germline ends. The CDR3 runs to 16 residues. Looked up from germline, CDR1 is SNHLY and CDR2 is FYNNEI. The CDR3, as DNA: TGTGCCAGCAGTGAAGCGCGAGGTCTAGTTCGATACGAGCAGTACTTC. Residues: CASSEARGLVRYEQYF.

The chain has TRBV14 and TRBJ2-5; either TRBD1 or TRBD2 may supply D (5 bases each). The CDR3 runs to 13 residues. CDR1 and CDR2 from the germline V gene are SGHDN and FVKESK. V was shortened by 0 bases and J by 10 bases, with 12 bases between the two germline ends. CDR3: CASSQDLGGHQYF. The CDR3 region has the DNA TGTGCCAGCAGCCAAGATTTAGGAGGACACCAGTACTTC.

The chain uses TRBV5-1 and TRBJ2-7; the match to TRBD1 covers 9 bases. Trimming took 2 bases from V and 1 from J; bases not matched to a gene: 7. CDR1 is SGHRS, CDR2 YFSETQ, per germline. The CDR3 covers 16 residues. In DNA form, the CDR3 reads TGCGCCAGCAGCTTCGCTGCCGGGACAGGGTCCTACGAGCAGTACTTC. It translates to CASSFAAGTGSYEQYF.